This record covers a single TCR beta chain. The sample is drawn from a study of cytomegalovirus exposure and HLA in healthy donors. This CDR3 comprises 16 residues. V was pared by 2 bases and J by 4 bases, with 6 bases of the junction left unmatched. Per germline, CDR1 MNHEY and CDR2 SVGAGI. PCR employed 60 Vbeta and 13 Jbeta primers. The table came from immunoSEQ multiplex PCR; TCRdb's copy has only in-frame clones and leaves some out. The table lists some 150,000 clones, roughly 79% of them singletons. This receptor was taken from a male donor in good health and CMV-seronegative. The genes are TRBV6-5 and TRBJ2-2, with TRBD1 matching over 8 bases. Sequencing was carried out using PBMCs. The CDR3 coding sequence is TGTGCCAGCAGTTACCCCGGACAGGGAACCACCGGGGAGCTGTTTTTT. It yields the protein CASSYPGQGTTGELFF.